The rows below give T cell receptor beta chains drawn from one sample of a study of cytomegalovirus exposure and HLA in healthy donors. Measured with immunoSEQ multiplex PCR; TCRdb has only the in-frame clones, and not every one. Found here are roughly 150,000 clones, approximately 80% of them singletons; the top ten hold under 15%. Material: PBMCs. Receptor source: a woman aged 40 to 50 in good health and CMV-seronegative. The CDR3 runs from the conserved cysteine through the conserved F or W. Fields, in order: V gene, clone size, D gene, J gene, CDR3 DNA, CDR3 protein. D genes are given only for firm matches. Only part of the rows carry a size: once, few, many, or a class if the clone is expanded.

>TRBV7-2|-|-|TRBJ2-7
TGTGCCAGCAGCGCCCCGGGTTACTCCTACGAGCAGTACTTC
CASSAPGYSYEQYF
>TRBV4-3|-|-|TRBJ2-7
TGCGCCAGCAGCCAAGATCGTCTCTCCTACGAGCAGTACTTC
CASSQDRLSYEQYF
>TRBV5-1|once|-|TRBJ2-7
TGCGCCAGCAGCTTGTCTCCGGGGGTTTCGGAGCAGTACTTC
CASSLSPGVSEQYF
>TRBV7-9|-|TRBD1|TRBJ2-4
TGTTCCAGCAGCTTATCGGGACAGGGAATGTCCAAAAACATTCAGTACTTC
CSSSLSGQGMSKNIQYF
>TRBV9|-|-|TRBJ2-6
TGTGCCAGCAGCGTAGTCGGGGGGGACAGCGTCCTGACTTTC
CASSVVGGDSVLTF
>TRBV5-1|-|-|TRBJ1-2
TGCGCCAGCAGCTTGGCAGGGGACTATGGCTACACCTTC
CASSLAGDYGYTF
>TRBV4-2|-|TRBD2|TRBJ2-1
TGTGCCAGCAGCCACGCCCGGGACTACGACCCGCGGGGCAATGAGCAGTTCTTC
CASSHARDYDPRGNEQFF
>TRBV10-3|-|-|TRBJ1-3
TGTGCCATCAGTGCTCAGGGATCCGGAAACACCATATATTTT
CAISAQGSGNTIYF
>TRBV18|-|TRBD1|TRBJ2-1
TGTGCCAGCTCACCACAGGGGGCCCTCGGCAATGAGCAGTTCTTC
CASSPQGALGNEQFF
>TRBV27|-|-|TRBJ2-2
TGTGCCAGCAGCCCCATTCCCACCGGGGAGCTGTTTTTT
CASSPIPTGELFF
>TRBV30|-|-|TRBJ1-1
TGTGCCTGGAGTGGGAACAGGAGGAACACTGAAGCTTTCTTT
CAWSGNRRNTEAFF
>TRBV6-6|-|TRBD1|TRBJ1-3
TGTGCCAGCAGTCCGAGACAGGGTAGCGCTGGAAACACCATATATTTT
CASSPRQGSAGNTIYF
>TRBV30|-|-|TRBJ2-6
TGTGCCTGTGACAGTACCTCTGGGGCCAACGTCCTGACTTTC
CACDSTSGANVLTF
>TRBV6-1|few|TRBD1|TRBJ2-6
TGTGCCAGCAGTGAAGGGACAGGGTCTGGGGCCAACGTCCTGACTTTC
CASSEGTGSGANVLTF
>TRBV5-4|once|TRBD2|TRBJ2-3
TGTGCCAGCAGCGGAGGGACTAGCGGGAGGGATACGCAGTATTTT
CASSGGTSGRDTQYF
>TRBV5-1|few|-|TRBJ1-1
TGCGCCAGCAGCTATTACATGAACACTGAAGCTTTCTTT
CASSYYMNTEAFF
>TRBV6-5|-|-|TRBJ1-2
TGTGCCAGCAGGGACACCGAGTGGCATGGCTACACCTTC
CASRDTEWHGYTF
>TRBV4-3|-|-|TRBJ1-1
TGCGCCAGCAGCCAAGAAAGAGTGAACACTGAAGCTTTCTTT
CASSQERVNTEAFF
>TRBV6-1|-|TRBD1|TRBJ1-1
TGTGCCAGCAGGAGAGGGACAGGGGACACTGAAGCTTTCTTT
CASRRGTGDTEAFF
>TRBV7-2|-|TRBD2|TRBJ2-1
TGTGCCAGCAGCCAGAGCGGGGGGGATTACAATGAGCAGTTCTTC
CASSQSGGDYNEQFF
>TRBV21-1|few|-|TRBJ2-3
TGTGCCAGCAGCAAGGGAAGGGGGCTAGCAGATACGCAGTATTTT
CASSKGRGLADTQYF
>TRBV5-6|few|-|TRBJ1-1
TGTGCCAGCAGCCGCATACGGGGTTTCACTGAAGCTTTCTTT
CASSRIRGFTEAFF